The clone carrying this T cell receptor (beta chain) came up a few times. Its matching antigen is unknown. This sample is drawn from a study of cytomegalovirus exposure and HLA in healthy donors. The wider study: Early released data had 65 million to 100 million unique TCRs, all coming from HLA-typed donors.

Germline V gene lookup returns CDR1 SGHAT and CDR2 FQNNGV. The CDR3 is 11 residues long. V lost 5 bases and J lost 10, with 11 bases in between. Study-wide findings and caveats: As a later analysis showed, a missense DCLRE1C variant was linked to trimming of TCR beta V- and J-genes. As a later analysis revealed, most CMV-associated TCR beta chains appeared HLA-restricted.

The PCR was carried out with 60 Vbeta primers and 13 Jbeta primers. Here immunoSEQ multiplex PCR was the method, and the copy in TCRdb shows in-frame clones only, minus some. This sample carries 90,000 to 150,000 clones, approximately 77% of them seen once, and the ten largest clones take around 5%. The receptor comes from a man in his fifties or sixties in good health and CMV-seropositive. This chain uses TRBV11-2 with TRBJ1-1, with D hard to call. The sequenced sample consisted of PBMCs. CDR3 amino acids: CASSETRAAFF. The CDR3 nucleotides are TGTGCCAGCAGCGAGACACGCGCAGCTTTCTTT.